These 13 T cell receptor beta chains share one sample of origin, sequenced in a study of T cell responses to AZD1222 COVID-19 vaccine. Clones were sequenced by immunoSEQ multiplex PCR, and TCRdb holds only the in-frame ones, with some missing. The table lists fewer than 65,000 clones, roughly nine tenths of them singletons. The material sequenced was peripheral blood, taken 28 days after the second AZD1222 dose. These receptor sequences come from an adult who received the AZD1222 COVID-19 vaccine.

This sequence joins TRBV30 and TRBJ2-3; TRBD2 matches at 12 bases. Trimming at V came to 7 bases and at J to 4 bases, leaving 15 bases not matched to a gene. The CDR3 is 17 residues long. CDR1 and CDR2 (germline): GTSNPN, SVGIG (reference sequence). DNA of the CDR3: TGTGCCTACCGGGCTAGCGGGAGGGCCGTACGGGCAGATACGCAGTATTTT. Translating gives CAYRASGRAVRADTQYF.

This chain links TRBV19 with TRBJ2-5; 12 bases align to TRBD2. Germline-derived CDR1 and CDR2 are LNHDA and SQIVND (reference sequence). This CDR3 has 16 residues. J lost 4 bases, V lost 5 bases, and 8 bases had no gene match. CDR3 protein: CASSEGLAGGGETQYF. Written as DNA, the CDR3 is TGTGCCAGTAGTGAGGGTCTAGCGGGAGGGGGAGAGACCCAGTACTTC.

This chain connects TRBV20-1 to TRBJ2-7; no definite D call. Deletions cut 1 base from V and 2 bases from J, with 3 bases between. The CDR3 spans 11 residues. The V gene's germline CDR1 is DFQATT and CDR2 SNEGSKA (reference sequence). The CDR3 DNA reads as TGCAGTGCTAGAGGACCCTACGAGCAGTACTTC. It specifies CSARGPYEQYF.

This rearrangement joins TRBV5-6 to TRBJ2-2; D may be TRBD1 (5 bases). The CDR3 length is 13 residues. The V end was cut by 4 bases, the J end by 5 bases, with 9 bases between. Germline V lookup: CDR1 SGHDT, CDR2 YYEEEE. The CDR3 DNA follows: TGTGCCAGCAGCAGGGGCGGTACCGGGGAGCTGTTTTTT. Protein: CASSRGGTGELFF.

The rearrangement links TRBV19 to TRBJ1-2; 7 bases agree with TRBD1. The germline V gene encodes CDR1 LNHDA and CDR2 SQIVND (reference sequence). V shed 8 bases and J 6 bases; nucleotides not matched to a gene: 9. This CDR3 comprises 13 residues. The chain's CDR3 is CASGETGSHGYTF. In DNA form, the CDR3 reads TGTGCCAGTGGGGAGACAGGGTCACATGGCTACACCTTC.

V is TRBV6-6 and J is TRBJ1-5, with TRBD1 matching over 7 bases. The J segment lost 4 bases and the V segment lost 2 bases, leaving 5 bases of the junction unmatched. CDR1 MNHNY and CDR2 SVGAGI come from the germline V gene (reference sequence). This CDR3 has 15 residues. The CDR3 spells CASSYVTGPNQPQHF. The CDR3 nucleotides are TGTGCCAGCAGTTACGTGACAGGGCCTAATCAGCCCCAGCATTTT.

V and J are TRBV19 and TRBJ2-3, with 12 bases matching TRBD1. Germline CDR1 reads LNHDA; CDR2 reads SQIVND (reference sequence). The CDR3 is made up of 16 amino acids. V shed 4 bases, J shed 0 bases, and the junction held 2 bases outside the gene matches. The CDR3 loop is CASSRGTGGSTDTQYF. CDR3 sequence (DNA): TGTGCCAGTAGTAGAGGGACAGGGGGCAGCACAGATACGCAGTATTTT.

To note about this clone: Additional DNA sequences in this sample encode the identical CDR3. The CDR3: CASSLSQNQPQHF. The CDR3 bases are TGTGCCAGCAGTTTAAGCCAGAATCAGCCCCAGCATTTT. The chain uses TRBV12-3 or TRBV12-4 and TRBJ1-5; no firm D call. The CDR3 has 13 amino acids. Trimming pared 2 bases from V and 4 bases from J, leaving 6 bases between.

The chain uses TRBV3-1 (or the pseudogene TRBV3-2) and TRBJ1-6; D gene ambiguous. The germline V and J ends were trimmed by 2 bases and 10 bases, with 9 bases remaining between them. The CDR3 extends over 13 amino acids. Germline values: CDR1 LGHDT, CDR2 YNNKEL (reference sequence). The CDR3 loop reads CASSQRAGSPLHF. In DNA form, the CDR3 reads TGTGCCAGCAGCCAAAGGGCAGGATCACCCCTCCACTTT.

The CDR3, as DNA: TGTGCCAGCAGTGAATCTTGGCACGAGCAGTACTTC. This translates into CASSESWHEQYF. The chain carries TRBV6-1 and TRBJ2-7; D ambiguous. The CDR3 is 12 residues long. V was clipped by 2 bases and J by 5 bases, with 7 bases between them. Germline lookup yields CDR1 MNHNS and CDR2 SASEGT.

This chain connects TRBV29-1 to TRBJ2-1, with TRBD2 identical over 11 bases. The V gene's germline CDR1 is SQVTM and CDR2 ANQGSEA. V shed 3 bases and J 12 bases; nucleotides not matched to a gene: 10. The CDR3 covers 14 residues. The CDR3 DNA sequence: TGCAGCGTTGAGACTAGCGGGATGGCGAGCGCGCAGTTCTTC. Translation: CSVETSGMASAQFF.

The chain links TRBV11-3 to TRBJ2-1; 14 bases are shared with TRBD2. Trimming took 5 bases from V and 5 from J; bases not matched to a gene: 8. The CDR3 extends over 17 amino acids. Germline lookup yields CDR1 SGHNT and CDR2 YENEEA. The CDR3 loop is CASSIRTSGRMDNEQFF. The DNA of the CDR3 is TGTGCCAGCAGCATCCGGACTAGCGGGAGGATGGACAATGAGCAGTTCTTC.

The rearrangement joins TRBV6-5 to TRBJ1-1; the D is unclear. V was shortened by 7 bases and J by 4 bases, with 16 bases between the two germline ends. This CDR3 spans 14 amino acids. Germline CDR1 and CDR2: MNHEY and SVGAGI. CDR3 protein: CASTEREAVTEAFF. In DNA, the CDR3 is TGTGCCAGCACCGAGCGCGAGGCGGTCACTGAAGCTTTCTTT.